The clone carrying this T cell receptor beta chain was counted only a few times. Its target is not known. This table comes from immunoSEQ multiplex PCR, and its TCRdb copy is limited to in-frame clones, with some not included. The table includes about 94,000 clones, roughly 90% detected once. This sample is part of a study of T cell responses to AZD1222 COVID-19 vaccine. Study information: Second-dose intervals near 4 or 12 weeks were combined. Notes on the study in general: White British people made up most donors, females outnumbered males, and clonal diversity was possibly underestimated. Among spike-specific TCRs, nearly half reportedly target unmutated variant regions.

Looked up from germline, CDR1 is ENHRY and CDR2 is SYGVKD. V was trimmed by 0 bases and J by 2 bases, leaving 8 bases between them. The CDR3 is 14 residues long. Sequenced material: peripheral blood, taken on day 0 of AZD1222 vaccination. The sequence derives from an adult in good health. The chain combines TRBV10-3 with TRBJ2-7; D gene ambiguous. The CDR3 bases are TGTGCCATCAGTGAGTCTAGAACTCCCTACGAGCAGTACTTC. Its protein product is CAISESRTPYEQYF.